These 17 T cell receptor beta chains were sequenced from one sample in a study of T cell responses to AZD1222 COVID-19 vaccine. Assay used: immunoSEQ multiplex PCR; TCRdb lists only in-frame clones, some missing. The repertoire holds roughly 93,000 clones, about 88% seen once, with roughly 1.7% in the top ten. The source was peripheral blood, collected on day 0 of AZD1222 vaccination. Receptors were obtained from an adult in good health.

The V gene is TRBV10-3, the J gene TRBJ1-5; a possible D gene is TRBD1 (5 bases). The CDR3 spans 14 residues. From germline, CDR1 is ENHRY and CDR2 SYGVKD. Trimming removed 3 bases from V and 2 bases from J, with 8 bases in between. DNA for the CDR3: TGTGCCATCAGTGAAGTCAGGGGCAATCAGCCCCAGCATTTT. Translation gives CAISEVRGNQPQHF.

This sequence joins TRBV19 and TRBJ1-1; the D gene is possibly TRBD1 (6 bases). This CDR3 spans 14 amino acids. The germline V gene has CDR1 LNHDA and CDR2 SQIVND (reference sequence). V was clipped by 7 bases and J by 3 bases, with 15 bases between them. The DNA of the CDR3 is TGTGCCAGTAATCAACAGGGTTTACACACTGAAGCTTTCTTT. Its protein product is CASNQQGLHTEAFF. Full variable domain (outside the CDR3, taken from reference TRBV19 and TRBJ1-1): DGGITQSPKYLFRKEGQNVTLSCEQNLNHDAMYWYRQDPGQGLRLIYYSQIVNDFQKGDIAEGYSVSREKKESFPLTVTSAQKNPTAFYLCASNQQGLHTEAFFGQGTRLTVV.

This rearrangement joins TRBV4-1 to TRBJ1-3; TRBD1 might be the D (5 bases). The CDR3 runs to 14 residues. Trimming cost V 0 bases and J 7 bases, with 10 bases left between them. Germline values: CDR1 MGHRA, CDR2 YSYEKL. CDR3 bases: TGCGCCAGCAGCCAAGAGACAGTTGCTAACACCATATATTTT. As protein: CASSQETVANTIYF.

V is TRBV21-1 and J is TRBJ2-7; the D call of TRBD1 is as the table states it, not checked on the DNA. TRBV21-1 is annotated as a pseudogene. This CDR3 region has 20 residues. CDR3 sequence reads: CASSKDGARKGTGNAYEQYF. In nucleotides, the CDR3 is TGTGCCAGCAGCAAAGATGGAGCCAGGAAGGGGACAGGCAATGCCTACGAGCAGTACTTC.

The J gene is TRBJ1-2, the V gene TRBV6-2 or TRBV6-3, with TRBD1 as a possible D gene (6 bases). The V gene's germline CDR1 is MNHEY and CDR2 SVGEGT. V was shortened by 6 bases and J by 5 bases, with 10 bases between the two germline ends. The CDR3 loop spans 12 amino acids. This chain's CDR3 is CASSRTAYGYTF. CDR3 nucleotide sequence: TGTGCCAGCAGCAGGACAGCGTATGGCTACACCTTC.

The rearrangement uses TRBV18 and TRBJ1-3; D call uncertain. V was shortened by 1 base and J by 3 bases, with 7 bases between the two germline ends. The CDR3 length is 14 residues. Germline V gene sequence: CDR1 KGHSH, CDR2 LQKENI. The CDR3 loop reads CASSPRPIGNTIYF. The CDR3 DNA sequence: TGTGCCAGCTCACCACGTCCCATTGGAAACACCATATATTTT.

The chain couples TRBV30 to TRBJ1-1; D perhaps matches TRBD1 (6 bases). The CDR3 consists of 14 residues. The germline V gene encodes CDR1 GTSNPN and CDR2 SVGIG (reference sequence). Trimming stripped 2 bases from V and 5 bases from J, with 15 bases between. CDR3 sequence reads: CAWSISTGRTEAFF. CDR3 DNA: TGTGCCTGGAGTATATCGACAGGTCGGACTGAAGCTTTCTTT.

The chain is built from TRBV2 and TRBJ1-1; TRBD1 might be the D (5 bases). The V end was cut by 5 bases, the J end by 7 bases, with 29 bases between. CDR3 size: 18 residues. Germline lookup yields CDR1 SNHLY and CDR2 FYNNEI. Here the CDR3 reads CASSIDEAGSPTIGEAFF. The CDR3 bases are TGTGCCAGCAGTATTGATGAGGCAGGGAGCCCCACCATTGGTGAAGCTTTCTTT. Filled out from reference TRBV2 and TRBJ1-1, the complete variable domain reads EPEVTQTPSHQVTQMGQEVILRCVPISNHLYFYWYRQILGQKVEFLVSFYNNEISEKSEIFDDQFSVERPDGSNFTLKIRSTKLEDSAMYFCASSIDEAGSPTIGEAFFGQGTRLTVV.

The genes are TRBV5-1 and TRBJ2-1; D unresolved. V was trimmed by 7 bases and J by 0 bases, leaving 14 bases between them. Germline CDR1 and CDR2: SGHRS and YFSETQ. The CDR3 runs 15 residues. The CDR3 spells CASHYEGNSYNEQFF. Written as DNA, the CDR3 is TGCGCCAGCCATTACGAAGGGAACTCCTACAATGAGCAGTTCTTC.

The V gene is TRBV5-5, the J gene TRBJ1-4; 7 nucleotides agree with TRBD1. Germline CDR1 reads SGHKS; CDR2 reads YYEKEE (reference sequence). With 4 bases clipped from V and 6 bases from J, the junction kept 6 bases outside the gene matches. The CDR3 totals 14 residues. CDR3 region: CASSPGGWDEKLFF. CDR3 DNA sequence: TGTGCCAGCAGCCCAGGGGGGTGGGATGAAAAACTGTTTTTT.

The chain recombines TRBV7-2 with TRBJ1-1, with D possibly matching TRBD1 (6 bases). Germline CDR1 and CDR2: SGHTA and FQGNSA. CDR3 size: 15 residues. The V and J ends lost 6 bases and 3 bases respectively, with 17 bases between them. CDR3 sequence: CASSSTGPGDTEAFF. CDR3 DNA sequence: TGTGCCAGCAGTTCCACAGGGCCAGGGGACACTGAAGCTTTCTTT.

The gene calls are TRBV5-1 and TRBJ1-3, with unresolved D. Trimming cost V 4 bases and J 0 bases, with 8 bases left between them. The CDR3 totals 14 residues. Germline CDR1 reads SGHRS; CDR2 reads YFSETQ. The CDR3 loop reads CASSPSGSGNTIYF. The CDR3 DNA reads TGCGCCAGCAGCCCCTCAGGCTCTGGAAACACCATATATTTT.

The chain is built from TRBV4-3 and TRBJ2-7, with D possibly being TRBD2 (5 bases). Between the trimmed V and J ends, which lost 3 bases and 3 bases, there was a span of 21 bases. The germline gives CDR1 LGHNA, CDR2 YSLEER. The CDR3 is made up of 17 amino acids. The CDR3 reads CASSHRSDSGFNYEQYF. CDR3 DNA sequence: TGCGCCAGCAGCCACCGGAGCGATTCGGGATTCAACTACGAGCAGTACTTC.

The J gene is TRBJ2-2, the V gene TRBV7-2; D might be TRBD2 (6 bases). V shed 3 bases and J shed 5 bases, with 19 bases lying between them. CDR3 length: 17 amino acids. The germline CDR1 and CDR2 sequences are SGHTA and FQGNSA. Here the CDR3 DNA reads TGTGCCAGCAGCTTGGAAGTGTTAGCGGTACGAACCGGGGAGCTGTTTTTT. This sequence encodes CASSLEVLAVRTGELFF.

V usage is TRBV5-1 and J usage is TRBJ1-1; D is unclear. Germline assignment: CDR1 SGHRS and CDR2 YFSETQ. The ends were cut back, 0 bases at V and 1 base at J, with 4 bases in the middle. CDR3 length: 13 amino acids. This CDR3 reads CASSLGANTEAFF. CDR3 sequence (DNA): TGCGCCAGCAGCTTGGGAGCGAACACTGAAGCTTTCTTT.

V and J are TRBV3-1 (or the pseudogene TRBV3-2) and TRBJ1-1, with TRBD1 as a possible D gene (5 bases). V lost 0 bases and J lost 1, with 12 bases in between. Germline V lookup: CDR1 LGHDT, CDR2 YNNKEL (reference sequence). CDR3 size: 16 residues. The CDR3 DNA reads as TGTGCCAGCAGCCAAGAGAGGAGGGGCGGGAACACTGAAGCTTTCTTT. Translation: CASSQERRGGNTEAFF.

This chain uses TRBV2 with TRBJ2-1; 14 nucleotides agree with TRBD2. Germline trimming cut 6 bases from V and 9 bases from J; bases unmatched to any gene: 7. Germline V gene sequence: CDR1 SNHLY, CDR2 FYNNEI. The length of the CDR3 is 15 residues. The CDR3 here is CASRMTSGGAGEQFF. CDR3 bases: TGTGCCAGCAGAATGACTAGCGGGGGGGCGGGTGAGCAGTTCTTC.